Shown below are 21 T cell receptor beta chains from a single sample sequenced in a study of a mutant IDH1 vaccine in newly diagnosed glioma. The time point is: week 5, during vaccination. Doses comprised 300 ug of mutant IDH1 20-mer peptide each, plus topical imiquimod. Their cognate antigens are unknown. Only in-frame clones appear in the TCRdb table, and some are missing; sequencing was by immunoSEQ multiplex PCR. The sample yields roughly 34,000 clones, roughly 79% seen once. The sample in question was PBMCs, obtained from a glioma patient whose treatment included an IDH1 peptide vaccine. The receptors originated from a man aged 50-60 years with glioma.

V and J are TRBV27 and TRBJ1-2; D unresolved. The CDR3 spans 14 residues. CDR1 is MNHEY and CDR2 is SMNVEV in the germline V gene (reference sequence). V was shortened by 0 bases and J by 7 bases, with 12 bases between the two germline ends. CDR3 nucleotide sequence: TGTGCCAGCAGTTTATCAGGACCGAGTACTGGCTACACCTTC. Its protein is CASSLSGPSTGYTF.

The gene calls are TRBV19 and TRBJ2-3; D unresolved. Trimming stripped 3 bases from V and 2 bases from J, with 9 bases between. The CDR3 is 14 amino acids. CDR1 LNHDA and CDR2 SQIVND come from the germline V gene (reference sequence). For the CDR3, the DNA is TGTGCCAGTAGTATGGGATCCGACACAGATACGCAGTATTTT. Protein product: CASSMGSDTDTQYF.

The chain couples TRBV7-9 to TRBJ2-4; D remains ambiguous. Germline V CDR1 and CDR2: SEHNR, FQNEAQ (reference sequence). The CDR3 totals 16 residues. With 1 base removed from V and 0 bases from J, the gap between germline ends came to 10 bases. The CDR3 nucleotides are TGTGCCAGCAGCTTAGAGGTCTCCACAGCCAAAAACATTCAGTACTTC. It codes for CASSLEVSTAKNIQYF.

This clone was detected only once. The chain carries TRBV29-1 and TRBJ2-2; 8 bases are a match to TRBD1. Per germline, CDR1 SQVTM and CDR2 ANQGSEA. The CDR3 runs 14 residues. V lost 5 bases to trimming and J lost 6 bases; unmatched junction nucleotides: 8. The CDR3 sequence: CSVSQAGGPGELFF. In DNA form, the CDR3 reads TGCAGCGTTTCCCAAGCAGGGGGCCCCGGGGAGCTGTTTTTT.

The CDR3 is CASSAGTAGNYGYTF. DNA for the CDR3: TGCGCCAGCAGCGCAGGGACAGCAGGCAACTATGGCTACACCTTC. The chain combines TRBV5-1 with TRBJ1-2; 7 bases align to TRBD1. This CDR3 has 15 residues. Germline values: CDR1 SGHRS, CDR2 YFSETQ. J was trimmed by 2 bases and V by 4 bases; bases with no gene match: 8.

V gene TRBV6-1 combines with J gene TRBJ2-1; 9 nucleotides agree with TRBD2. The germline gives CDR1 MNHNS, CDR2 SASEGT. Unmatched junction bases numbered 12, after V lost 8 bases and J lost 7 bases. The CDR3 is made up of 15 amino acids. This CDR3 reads CASHHGLAGRNEQFF. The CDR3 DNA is TGTGCCAGCCACCACGGTCTAGCGGGAAGGAATGAGCAGTTCTTC.

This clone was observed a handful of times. CDR3 residues: CASSRQSTGELFF. CDR3 coding DNA: TGTGCCAGTAGCCGACAGAGCACCGGGGAGCTGTTTTTT. The gene calls are TRBV19 and TRBJ2-2, with D perhaps matching TRBD1 (5 bases). V was pared by 6 bases and J by 4 bases, with 9 bases between. The CDR3 extends over 13 amino acids. Germline CDR1 LNHDA, CDR2 SQIVND (reference sequence).

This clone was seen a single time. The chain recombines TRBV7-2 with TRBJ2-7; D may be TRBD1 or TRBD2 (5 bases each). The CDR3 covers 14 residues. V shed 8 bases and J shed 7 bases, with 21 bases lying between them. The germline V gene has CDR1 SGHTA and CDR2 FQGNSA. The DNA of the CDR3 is TGTGCCAGCGTTCCCGGGACGGCGAGTCGGGAGCAGTACTTC. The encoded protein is CASVPGTASREQYF.

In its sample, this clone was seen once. The CDR3 nucleotides read TGTGCCAGCAGGCTGACAGCTGGAAATTCACCCCTCCACTTT. It is translated as CASRLTAGNSPLHF. The rearrangement uses TRBV27 and TRBJ1-6; weak D call: TRBD1 (5 bases). Trimming stripped 6 bases from V and 7 bases from J, with 13 bases between. The CDR3 spans 14 residues. CDR1 and CDR2 from the germline V gene are MNHEY and SMNVEV (reference sequence).

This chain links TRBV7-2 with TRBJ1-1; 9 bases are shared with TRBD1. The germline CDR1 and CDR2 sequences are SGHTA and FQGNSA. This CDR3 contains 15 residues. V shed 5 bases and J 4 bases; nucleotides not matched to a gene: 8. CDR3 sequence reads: CASSPGQGRATEAFF. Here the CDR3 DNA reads TGTGCCAGCAGCCCCGGACAGGGGAGGGCCACTGAAGCTTTCTTT.

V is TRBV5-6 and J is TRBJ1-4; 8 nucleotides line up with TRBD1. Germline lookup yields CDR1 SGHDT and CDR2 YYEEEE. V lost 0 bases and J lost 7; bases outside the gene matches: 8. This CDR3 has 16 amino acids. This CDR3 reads CASSLAGAGGTEKLFF. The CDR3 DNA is TGTGCCAGCAGCTTGGCCGGGGCAGGGGGCACTGAAAAACTGTTTTTT.

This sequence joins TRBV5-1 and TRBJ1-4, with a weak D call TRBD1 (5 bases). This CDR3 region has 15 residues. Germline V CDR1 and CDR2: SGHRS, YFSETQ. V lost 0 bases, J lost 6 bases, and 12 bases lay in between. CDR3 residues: CASSLAAGVDEKLFF. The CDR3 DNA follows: TGCGCCAGCAGCTTGGCAGCGGGGGTAGATGAAAAACTGTTTTTT.

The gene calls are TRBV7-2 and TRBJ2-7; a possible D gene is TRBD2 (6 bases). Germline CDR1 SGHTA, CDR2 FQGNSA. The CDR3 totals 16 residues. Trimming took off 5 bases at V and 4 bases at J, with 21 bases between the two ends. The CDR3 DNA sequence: TGTGCCAGCAGCCCTAGGACGGGGGAAGTTGAGTACGAGCAGTACTTC. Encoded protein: CASSPRTGEVEYEQYF. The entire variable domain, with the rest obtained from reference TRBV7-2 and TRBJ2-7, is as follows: GAGVSQSPSNKVTEKGKDVELRCDPISGHTALYWYRQSLGQGLEFLIYFQGNSAPDKSGLPSDRFSAERTGGSVSTLTIQRTQQEDSAVYLCASSPRTGEVEYEQYFGPGTRLTVT.

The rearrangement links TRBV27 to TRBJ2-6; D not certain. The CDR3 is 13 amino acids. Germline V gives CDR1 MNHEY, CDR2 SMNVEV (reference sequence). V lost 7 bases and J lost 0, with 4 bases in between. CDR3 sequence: CASTSSGANVLTF. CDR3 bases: TGTGCCAGCACCAGCTCTGGGGCCAACGTCCTGACTTTC.

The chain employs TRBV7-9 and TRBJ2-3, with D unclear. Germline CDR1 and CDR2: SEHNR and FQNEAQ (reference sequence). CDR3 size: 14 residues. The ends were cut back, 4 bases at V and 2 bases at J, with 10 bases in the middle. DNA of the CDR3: TGTGCCAGCAGCTCCGGGCCTCTCACAGATACGCAGTATTTT. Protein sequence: CASSSGPLTDTQYF. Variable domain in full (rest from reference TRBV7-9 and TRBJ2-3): DTGVSQNPRHKITKRGQNVTFRCDPISEHNRLYWYRQTLGQGPEFLTYFQNEAQLEKSRLLSDRFSAERPKGSFSTLEIQRTEQGDSAMYLCASSSGPLTDTQYFGPGTRLTVL.

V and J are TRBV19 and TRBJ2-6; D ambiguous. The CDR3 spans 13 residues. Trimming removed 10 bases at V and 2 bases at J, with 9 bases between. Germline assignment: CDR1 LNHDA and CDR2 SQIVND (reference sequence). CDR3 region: CATGEAGANVLTF. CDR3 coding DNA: TGTGCCACAGGAGAAGCTGGGGCCAACGTCCTGACTTTC.

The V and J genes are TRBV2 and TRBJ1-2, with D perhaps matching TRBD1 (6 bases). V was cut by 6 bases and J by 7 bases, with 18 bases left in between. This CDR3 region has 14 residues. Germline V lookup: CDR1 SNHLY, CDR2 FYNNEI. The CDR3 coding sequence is TGTGCCAGCAGAACGACAGGAACCGCCGGTGGCTACACCTTC. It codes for CASRTTGTAGGYTF.

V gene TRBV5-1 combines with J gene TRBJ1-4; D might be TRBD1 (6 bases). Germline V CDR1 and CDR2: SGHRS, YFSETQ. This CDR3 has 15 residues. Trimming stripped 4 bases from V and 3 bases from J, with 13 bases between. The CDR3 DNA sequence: TGCGCCAGCAGCCCGATGGGGGCGGCTAATGAAAAACTGTTTTTT. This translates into CASSPMGAANEKLFF.

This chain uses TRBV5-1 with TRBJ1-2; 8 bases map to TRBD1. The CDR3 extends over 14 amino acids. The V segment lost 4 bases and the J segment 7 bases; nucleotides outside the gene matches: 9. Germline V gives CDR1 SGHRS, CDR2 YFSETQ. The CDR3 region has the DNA TGCGCCAGCAGCGTGCAACAGGGGGAGAGTGGCTACACCTTC. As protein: CASSVQQGESGYTF. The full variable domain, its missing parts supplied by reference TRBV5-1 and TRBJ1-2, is KAGVTQTPRYLIKTRGQQVTLSCSPISGHRSVSWYQQTPGQGLQFLFEYFSETQRNKGNFPGRFSGRQFSNSRSEMNVSTLELGDSALYLCASSVQQGESGYTFGSGTRLTVV.

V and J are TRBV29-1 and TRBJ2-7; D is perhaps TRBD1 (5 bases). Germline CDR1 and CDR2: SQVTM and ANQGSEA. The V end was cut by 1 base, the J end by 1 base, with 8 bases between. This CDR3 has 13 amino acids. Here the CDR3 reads CSVEGPGSYEQYF. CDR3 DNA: TGCAGCGTTGAAGGCCCAGGGTCCTACGAGCAGTACTTC.

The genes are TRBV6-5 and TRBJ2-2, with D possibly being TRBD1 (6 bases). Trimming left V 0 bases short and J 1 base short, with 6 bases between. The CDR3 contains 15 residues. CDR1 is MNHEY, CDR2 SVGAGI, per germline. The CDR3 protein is CASSYSQGNTGELFF. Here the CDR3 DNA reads TGTGCCAGCAGTTACTCACAGGGGAACACCGGGGAGCTGTTTTTT.